These T cell receptor beta chains were read from a single sample in a study of long-term antiretroviral therapy in people with HIV. Sequencing used immunoSEQ multiplex PCR; TCRdb keeps in-frame clones, though not all of them. The sample carries 20,000 to 30,000 clones, around 88% recorded once. This specimen was unsorted PBMCs, taken more than 4.4 years after starting antiretroviral therapy. The receptor source for this set is a man aged 30 to 39 with HIV. The CDR3 runs from the conserved cysteine through the conserved F or W. A D gene is named only where the DNA matches it firmly. Only part of the rows carry a size: once, few, many, or a class if the clone is expanded.

V gene	D gene	clone size	J gene	CDR3 DNA	CDR3 protein
TRBV4-3	-	once	TRBJ1-4	TGCGCCAGCAGCCGCTATATAGCAACTAATGAAAAACTGTTTTTT	CASSRYIATNEKLFF
TRBV9	TRBD2	-	TRBJ2-7	TGTGCCAGCAGCCCAAACCTAGCGGGAGGGTTATACGAGCAGTACTTC	CASSPNLAGGLYEQYF
TRBV2	-	-	TRBJ1-2	TGTGCCAGCAGTGAAGCTCTCCGCTATGGCTACACCTTC	CASSEALRYGYTF
TRBV2	-	-	TRBJ2-3	TGTGCCAGCACGGGGGTAGCCACAGATACGCAGTATTTT	CASTGVATDTQYF
TRBV28	TRBD2	-	TRBJ2-2	TGTGCCAGCAGTTTCTCGCAGCAGCGGGGTTCATGGGGGGAGCTGTTTTTT	CASSFSQQRGSWGELFF
TRBV19	TRBD1	-	TRBJ1-1	TGTGCCAGTAGTGCAGGGGGCACTGAAGCTTTCTTT	CASSAGGTEAFF
TRBV14	-	-	TRBJ2-5	TGTGCCAGCAGCCAAATGGGGTTCCAAGAGACCCAGTACTTC	CASSQMGFQETQYF
TRBV4-1	-	once	TRBJ2-1	TGCGCCAGCAGTACGGCTGGAGGCGCCTACAATGAGCAGTTCTTC	CASSTAGGAYNEQFF
TRBV19	-	-	TRBJ1-1	TGTGCCAGTAGTAAGGGGATAACTGAAGCTTTCTTT	CASSKGITEAFF
TRBV11-3	-	once	TRBJ2-7	TGTGCCAGCAGCTTTAGCAGGGATTCCTACGAGCAGTACTTC	CASSFSRDSYEQYF
TRBV11-3	-	-	TRBJ1-4	TGTGCCAGCAGCCGGGGACGGGGAAGTGAAAAACTGTTTTTT	CASSRGRGSEKLFF
TRBV6-1	-	-	TRBJ1-2	TGTGCCAGCAGTGACGGACATGCCCCGCTGAGAGGTGGCTACACCTTC	CASSDGHAPLRGGYTF
TRBV13	-	once	TRBJ2-7	TGTGCCAGCAGCTTAAATTTAGGGCGCTACGAGCAGTACTTC	CASSLNLGRYEQYF
TRBV5-1	-	-	TRBJ2-5	TGCGCCAGCAGCATTTGGGGGCCACAAGAGACCCAGTACTTC	CASSIWGPQETQYF
TRBV30	TRBD1	-	TRBJ1-2	TGTGCTTCCCAGCCTCTCCAGGGGGCCTATGGCTACACCTTC	CASQPLQGAYGYTF
TRBV4-2	TRBD1	-	TRBJ1-4	TGTGCCAGCAGCCCCTTTCTGGGACAGGGGGCCATCGCAACTAATGAAAAACTGTTTTTT	CASSPFLGQGAIATNEKLFF
TRBV4-1	-	-	TRBJ2-5	TGCGCCAGCAGCCAAGAGACGCCGAGGGAGACCCAGTACTTC	CASSQETPRETQYF
TRBV2	-	-	TRBJ2-1	TGTGCCAGCAGTGGATCCAGGGAAGGATATGAGCAGTTCTTC	CASSGSREGYEQFF
TRBV4-1	TRBD1	-	TRBJ1-5	TGCGCCAGCAGCCAAACACAGGGGGCGAACCAGCCCCAGCATTTT	CASSQTQGANQPQHF
TRBV9	-	-	TRBJ2-1	TGTGCCAGCAGCGTAATGGGAAACACATACAATGAGCAGTTCTTC	CASSVMGNTYNEQFF
TRBV18	-	-	TRBJ2-5	TGTGCCAGCTCCACCGGGAGCCAAGAGACCCAGTACTTC	CASSTGSQETQYF
TRBV6-5	-	-	TRBJ2-5	TGTGCCAGCCCCCGGAGGGGGGGAGAGACCCAGTACTTC	CASPRRGGETQYF
TRBV9	TRBD2	-	TRBJ2-3	TGTGCCAGCAGCGTAGGTAGCGGGCAAGATACGCAGTATTTT	CASSVGSGQDTQYF
TRBV5-6	-	-	TRBJ1-2	TGTGCCAGCAGCTTGGAAGCGGGCTATGGCTACACCTTC	CASSLEAGYGYTF
TRBV5-6	-	-	TRBJ2-3	TGTGCCAGCAGCTTGGTAACTAGCACAGATACGCAGTATTTT	CASSLVTSTDTQYF
TRBV27	-	-	TRBJ1-4	TGTGCCAGCAGTCCCCTCGGGGGCGCTTGGGGAGAAAAACTGTTTTTT	CASSPLGGAWGEKLFF
TRBV13	-	-	TRBJ1-2	TGTGCCAGCAGCTTAGGGGGAGGGAGAACCTATGGCTACACCTTC	CASSLGGGRTYGYTF
TRBV11-3	TRBD1	-	TRBJ2-2	TGTGCCAGCAGCACAGACAGGGCAGGTACCGGGGAGCTGTTTTTT	CASSTDRAGTGELFF
TRBV6-6	-	-	TRBJ1-1	TGTGCCAGCAGTTACTCGAGGCAGGGAGGGGCTGAAGCTTTCTTT	CASSYSRQGGAEAFF
TRBV9	-	-	TRBJ2-1	TGTGCCAGCAGCGAGACAGCCTACAATGAGCAGTTCTTC	CASSETAYNEQFF
TRBV18	-	-	TRBJ2-7	TGTGCCAGCTCACCATCAGAAACCTACGAGCAGTACTTC	CASSPSETYEQYF
TRBV4-2	TRBD2	-	TRBJ2-1	TGTGCCAGCAGCCAGAGCGGACTAGCTGAAGACTACAATGAGCAGTTCTTC	CASSQSGLAEDYNEQFF
TRBV2	TRBD1	once	TRBJ1-2	TGTGCCAGCACTAATGTCAGGGGGCAATATGGCTACACCTTC	CASTNVRGQYGYTF
TRBV23-1	-	-	TRBJ1-2	TGCGCCAGCAGTCAAAGACCCGCGACAGGAATTAACTATGGCTACACCTTC	CASSQRPATGINYGYTF
TRBV4-3	TRBD2	-	TRBJ2-1	TGCGCCAGCAGCCAAGATCTGAGGGAGGGCCGGTATGAGCAGTTCTTC	CASSQDLREGRYEQFF
TRBV19	-	-	TRBJ2-7	TGTGCCAGTAGTATTGGTCAGGGAGGAACCTACGAGCAGTACTTC	CASSIGQGGTYEQYF
TRBV6-1	TRBD2	-	TRBJ2-4	TGTGCCAGCAGTGATCGATTTAGGAGGACTAGCCAAATGAACATTCAGTACTTC	CASSDRFRRTSQMNIQYF
TRBV9	-	-	TRBJ2-3	TGTGCCAGCAGCGTAGAGCAAGGCTCAGATACGCAGTATTTT	CASSVEQGSDTQYF
TRBV5-1	-	-	TRBJ2-2	TGCGCCAGCAGCTTGGAGTCAGGGTCGGCCGGGGAGCTGTTTTTT	CASSLESGSAGELFF
TRBV7-8	-	-	TRBJ1-5	TGTGCCAGCAGCCTCGGCGGGCAGCCCCAGCATTTT	CASSLGGQPQHF
TRBV18	-	-	TRBJ2-7	TGTGCCAGCTCACCGGGAGCGGAGTCCTACGAGCAGTACTTC	CASSPGAESYEQYF
TRBV2	-	-	TRBJ2-7	TGTGCCAGCAGTGCCGGCTACGAGCAGTACTTC	CASSAGYEQYF
TRBV15	-	-	TRBJ1-3	TGTGCCACCAGCAGAGAGGCCTCTGGAAACACCATATATTTT	CATSREASGNTIYF
TRBV4-1	-	-	TRBJ1-2	TGCGCCAGCAGCCAAGAAGGAGGGAAGGGCTACACCTTC	CASSQEGGKGYTF
TRBV11-2	TRBD1	-	TRBJ2-7	TGTGCCAGCAGCTTAGAATCGGACAGGGACGAGCAGTACTTC	CASSLESDRDEQYF
TRBV9	-	-	TRBJ1-6	TGTGCCAGCAGCGTCCTTAGGAGGTCACCCCTCCACTTT	CASSVLRRSPLHF